One and the same sample provided the 13 T cell receptor beta chains below, sequenced in a study of T cells after yellow fever vaccination. TCRdb called the 5' RACE reads again in MiXCR, with one record for every CDR3 protein. This repertoire shows about 58,000 distinct CDR3 sequences, approximately 7.7% found once; its top ten account for around 38%. The material sequenced was CD8+ T cells sorted from PBMCs, taken on the day of the first yellow fever vaccination. These receptors were collected from a man in his late teens or twenties who received the YFV17D yellow fever vaccine.

This clonotype has a handful of counts. In nucleotides, the CDR3 is TGTGCCAGCACCGCGGGACTAGCGGGGGGGCCTCACGAGCAGTACTTC. This codes for CASTAGLAGGPHEQYF. The chain recombines TRBV5-4 with TRBJ2-7; 16 bases line up with TRBD2. Looked up from germline, CDR1 is SGHNT and CDR2 is YYREEE (reference sequence). J lost 5 bases, V lost 6 bases, and 8 bases had no gene match. The length of the CDR3 is 16 residues.

This clonotype came up many times. J is TRBJ1-1 and V is TRBV5-6; the D gene is possibly TRBD1 (5 bases). The CDR3 runs 14 residues. Germline CDR1 is SGHDT and CDR2 is YYEEEE. V lost 3 bases, J lost 1 base, and 10 bases lay in between. The CDR3 region is CASSSTGANTEAFF. In nucleotides, the CDR3 is TGTGCCAGCAGCTCCACCGGGGCGAACACTGAAGCTTTCTTT. Together with reference TRBV5-6 and TRBJ1-1, the CDR3 gives the full variable domain: DAGVTQSPTHLIKTRGQQVTLRCSPKSGHDTVSWYQQALGQGPQFIFQYYEEEERQRGNFPDRFSGHQFPNYSSELNVNALLLGDSALYLCASSSTGANTEAFFGQGTRLTVV.

This clonotype was counted ten times or more. The chain recombines TRBV7-9 with TRBJ2-2; D not certain. Germline CDR1 and CDR2: SEHNR and FQNEAQ (reference sequence). The germline V and J ends were trimmed by 5 bases and 4 bases, with 5 bases remaining between them. The CDR3 consists of 12 residues. The CDR3 loop reads CASSPFTGELFF. CDR3 nucleotides: TGTGCCAGCAGCCCGTTCACCGGGGAGCTGTTTTTT.

This clonotype was recorded at least ten times. This chain links TRBV4-3 with TRBJ1-5; TRBD1 matches 8 bases. Germline V gene lookup returns CDR1 LGHNA and CDR2 YSLEER. The CDR3 runs to 16 residues. The V and J ends lost 5 bases and 1 base, in that order; junction bases with no gene match: 7. The CDR3 coding sequence is TGCGCCAGCAGCGCCAACCGGGACAGGAGCAATCAGCCCCAGCATTTT. Translation: CASSANRDRSNQPQHF.

This rearrangement joins TRBV4-1 to TRBJ1-6; possibly TRBD1 for D (5 bases). Looked up from germline, CDR1 is MGHRA and CDR2 is YSYEKL. CDR3 size: 15 residues. The ends were cut back, 5 bases at V and 12 bases at J, with 20 bases in the middle. The DNA of the CDR3 is TGCGCCAGCAGCTTCCGGGACGGAGATTTCAAACCCCTCCACTTT. Its translation: CASSFRDGDFKPLHF.

This clonotype was detected ten times or more. The rearrangement uses TRBV4-3 and TRBJ2-7; D may be TRBD1 or TRBD2 (5 bases each). Germline-derived CDR1 and CDR2 are LGHNA and YSLEER. This CDR3 region has 16 residues. The V end lost 4 bases, the J end lost 5 bases, and 21 bases lay between the germline ends. As DNA, the CDR3 is TGCGCCAGCAGCCCCCTTGGGGACGTCAGGGCCCACGAGCAGTACTTC. Protein sequence: CASSPLGDVRAHEQYF.

This clonotype appeared a few times. The J gene is TRBJ2-7, the V gene TRBV3-1, with D unclear. The V and J ends lost 0 bases and 4 bases respectively, with 10 bases between them. The CDR3 totals 14 residues. CDR1 LGHDT and CDR2 YNNKEL come from the germline V gene (reference sequence). DNA of the CDR3: TGTGCCAGCAGCCAAGAACTGGGCCGATACGAGCAGTACTTC. As protein: CASSQELGRYEQYF.

The chain joins TRBV20-1 to TRBJ1-2; D unclear. CDR3 length equals 14 residues. The germline CDR1 and CDR2 sequences are DFQATT and SNEGSKA (reference sequence). V was pared by 0 bases and J by 5 bases, with 13 bases between. This chain's CDR3 is CSARDYKASYGYTF. The CDR3 region has the DNA TGCAGTGCTAGAGACTACAAGGCTTCGTATGGCTACACCTTC.

This clonotype was counted at least ten times. V and J are TRBV12-3 or TRBV12-4 and TRBJ2-5, with D tentatively TRBD1 (6 bases). This CDR3 has 16 amino acids. Trimming took off 4 bases at V and 5 bases at J, with 20 bases between the two ends. The DNA for the CDR3 is TGTGCCAGCAGTTACTTGGGACACGGTCGATCGGAGACCCAGTACTTC. Its protein is CASSYLGHGRSETQYF.

This clonotype showed up just a few times. The chain links TRBV29-1 to TRBJ2-5; D perhaps matches TRBD2 (6 bases). The CDR3 consists of 14 residues. Germline V CDR1 and CDR2: SQVTM, ANQGSEA. The V end was cut by 2 bases, the J end by 1 base, with 11 bases between. This chain's CDR3 is CSVEMRGIQETQYF. The CDR3 DNA reads as TGCAGCGTTGAAATGCGGGGAATCCAAGAGACCCAGTACTTC.

This clonotype was seen a few times. The chain joins TRBV7-2 to TRBJ1-4; 8 bases map to TRBD1. After removal of 5 bases from V and 5 bases from J, the junction contained 7 bases not matched to a gene. Germline CDR1 is SGHTA and CDR2 is FQGNSA. This CDR3 has 15 residues. The CDR3 DNA follows: TGTGCCAGCAGCCTGACAGGGGTTTGGAATGAAAAACTGTTTTTT. Its translation is CASSLTGVWNEKLFF.

In its sample, this clonotype was seen a few times. The V and J genes are TRBV5-1 and TRBJ1-1, with a weak D call TRBD1 (6 bases). CDR3 length equals 15 residues. The germline CDR1 and CDR2 sequences are SGHRS and YFSETQ. The germline V and J ends were trimmed by 2 bases and 6 bases, with 17 bases remaining between them. The CDR3 region has the DNA TGCGCCAGCAGCTTTTACAGGGTTGGATTCTCTGAAGCTTTCTTT. As protein: CASSFYRVGFSEAFF.

The sample holds many counts of this clonotype. The gene calls are TRBV4-2 and TRBJ2-7; 9 nucleotides agree with TRBD2. V shed 0 bases, J shed 3 bases, and the junction held 6 bases outside the gene matches. CDR3 size: 16 residues. CDR1 is LGHNA and CDR2 is YNFKEQ in the germline V gene. CDR3 residues: CASSQERSGGNYEQYF. The CDR3 DNA sequence: TGTGCCAGCAGCCAAGAAAGAAGCGGGGGGAACTACGAGCAGTACTTC.